Detailed here is one T cell receptor beta chain. The antigen remains unidentified. CDR3 length: 15 residues. CDR1 and CDR2 (germline): SQVTM, ANQGSEA. V lost 6 bases and J lost 1; bases outside the gene matches: 9. Some clones are missing from TCRdb's copy, which holds only in-frame ones; the method was immunoSEQ multiplex PCR. The sample yields about 25,000 clones, over 45% seen once. Specified treatment: treatment-naive control, cytoreductive nephrectomy. Control samples are tumors resected by cytoreductive nephrectomy without prior radiation. This renal cell carcinoma was of the clear cell type. The data stem from a study of radiation and T cells in renal cell carcinoma. Study outcomes and limitations: Irradiated tumors had higher TCR clonality than control tumors. Dominant CDR3 motifs occupied more repertoire in irradiated than control tumors.

This clonotype was obtained from a man in his forties with renal cell carcinoma. The gene calls are TRBV29-1 and TRBJ2-1, with 7 nucleotides matching TRBD1. The specimen comprised tumor tissue, sampled from a patient whose treatment was nephrectomy without radiotherapy. CDR3: CSVRGGAGSYNEQFF. CDR3 bases: TGCAGCGTCCGAGGGGGCGCGGGTTCCTACAATGAGCAGTTCTTC.